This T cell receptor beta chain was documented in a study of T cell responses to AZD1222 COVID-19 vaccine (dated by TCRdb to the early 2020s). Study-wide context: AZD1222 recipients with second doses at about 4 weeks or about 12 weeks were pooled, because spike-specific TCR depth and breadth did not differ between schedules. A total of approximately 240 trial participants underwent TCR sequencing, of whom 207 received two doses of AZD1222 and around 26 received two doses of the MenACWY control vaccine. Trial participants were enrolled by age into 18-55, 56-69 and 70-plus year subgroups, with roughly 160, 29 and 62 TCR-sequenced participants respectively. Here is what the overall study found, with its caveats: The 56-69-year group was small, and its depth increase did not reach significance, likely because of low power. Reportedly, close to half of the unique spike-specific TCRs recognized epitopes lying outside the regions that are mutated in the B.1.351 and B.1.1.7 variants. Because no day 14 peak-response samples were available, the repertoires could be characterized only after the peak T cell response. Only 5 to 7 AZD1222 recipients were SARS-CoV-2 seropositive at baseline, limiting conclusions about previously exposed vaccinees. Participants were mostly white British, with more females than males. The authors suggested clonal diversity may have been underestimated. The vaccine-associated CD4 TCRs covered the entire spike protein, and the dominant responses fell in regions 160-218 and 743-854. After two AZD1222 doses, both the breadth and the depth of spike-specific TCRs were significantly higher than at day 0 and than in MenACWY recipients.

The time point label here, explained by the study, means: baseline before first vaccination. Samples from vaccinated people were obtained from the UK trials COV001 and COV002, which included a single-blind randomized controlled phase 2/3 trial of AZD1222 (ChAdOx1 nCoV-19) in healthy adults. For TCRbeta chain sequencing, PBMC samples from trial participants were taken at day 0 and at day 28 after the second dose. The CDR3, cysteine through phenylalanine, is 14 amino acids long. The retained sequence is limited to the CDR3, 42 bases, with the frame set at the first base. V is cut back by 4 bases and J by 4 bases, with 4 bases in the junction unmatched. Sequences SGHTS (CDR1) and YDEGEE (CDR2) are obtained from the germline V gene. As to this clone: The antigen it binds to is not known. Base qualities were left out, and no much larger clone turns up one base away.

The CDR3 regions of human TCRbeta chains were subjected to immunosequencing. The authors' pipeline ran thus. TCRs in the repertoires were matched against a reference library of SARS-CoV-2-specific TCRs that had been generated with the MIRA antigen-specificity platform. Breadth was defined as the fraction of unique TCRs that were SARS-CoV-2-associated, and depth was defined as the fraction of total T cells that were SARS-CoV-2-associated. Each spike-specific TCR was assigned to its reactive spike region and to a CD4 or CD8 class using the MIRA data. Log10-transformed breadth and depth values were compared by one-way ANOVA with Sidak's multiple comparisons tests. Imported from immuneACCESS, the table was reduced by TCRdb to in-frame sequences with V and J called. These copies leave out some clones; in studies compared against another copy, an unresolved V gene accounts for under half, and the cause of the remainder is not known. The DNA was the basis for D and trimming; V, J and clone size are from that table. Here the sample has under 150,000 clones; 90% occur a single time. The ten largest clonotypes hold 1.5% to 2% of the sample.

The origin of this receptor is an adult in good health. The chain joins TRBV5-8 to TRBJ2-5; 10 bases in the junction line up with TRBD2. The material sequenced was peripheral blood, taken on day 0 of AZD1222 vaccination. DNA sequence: TGTGCCAGCAGCATGCTAGCGGGGGTAGAGACCCAGTACTTC. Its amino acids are CASSMLAGVETQYF. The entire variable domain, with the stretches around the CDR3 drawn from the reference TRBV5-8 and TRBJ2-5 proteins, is EAGVTQSPTHLIKTRGQQATLRCSPISGHTSVYWYQQALGLGLQFLLWYDEGEERNRGNFPPRFSGRQFPNYSSELNVNALELEDSALYLCASSMLAGVETQYFGPGTRLLVL.